This T cell receptor (beta chain) was sequenced in a study of blood T cells in healthy people across ages. Notes on this clonotype: Its antigen is currently unknown.

Study conclusions and caveats: Whereas aged donors had fewer naive CD4+ cells, long-lived donors had more of them and higher diversity. Strongly correlated with naive T cell percentage was TCR beta diversity. The fall in TCR beta diversity per million T cells was roughly linear with age.

Using a J-beta primer mix together with a sample-barcoded 5' primer, a second PCR was run for roughly 7 to 11 cycles. Per-sample output comprised a minimum of 3 million paired-end reads containing CDR3. TCRdb re-called the 5' RACE reads through MiXCR, storing one row per CDR3 protein. The table includes 1.5 million or so distinct CDR3 sequences, about 40% detected once. CDR3 length: 15 residues. V lost 5 bases and J lost 4, with 18 bases in between. CDR1 is LNHDA and CDR2 is SQIVND in the germline V gene (reference sequence). The sequence was collected from a woman aged 18-29 years in good health. V is TRBV19 and J is TRBJ2-7; D is perhaps TRBD1 or TRBD2 (5 bases each). Sequencing input: blood. CDR3 protein: CASSGEIGTMYEQYF. The CDR3 nucleotides read TGTGCCAGTAGTGGGGAAATCGGGACGATGTACGAGCAGTACTTC. The full variable domain, in which reference TRBV19 and TRBJ2-7 provide the parts outside the CDR3, is DGGITQSPKYLFRKEGQNVTLSCEQNLNHDAMYWYRQDPGQGLRLIYYSQIVNDFQKGDIAEGYSVSREKKESFPLTVTSAQKNPTAFYLCASSGEIGTMYEQYFGPGTRLTVT.